This TCR beta chain was observed in a study of tumor-infiltrating lymphocytes in primary liver carcinoma. Whole-study context: Samples gave roughly 3.65 to 8 million productive TCRbeta reads, similar across tissue types.

They got blood RNA out of unsorted whole blood and also pulled out germline DNA. Roughly 4 milliliters of peripheral blood were collected before surgery. TCR beta cDNA came from about 470 ng total RNA, primed with a constant-region primer. A slightly modified ARM-PCR protocol with three nested multiplex PCR rounds produced these TCR beta libraries. TCRdb re-analysed the multiplex PCR reads in MiXCR, keeping a single row per CDR3 protein. The table lists about 300,000 distinct CDR3 sequences, less than 75% of them singletons. The receptor was derived from a man between 35 and 55 years old with primary liver carcinoma and hepatitis B virus infection. The sequenced sample was peripheral blood.

This CDR3 is CASRGTGCNYGYTF. Written as DNA, the CDR3 is TGTGCCAGCAGGGGGACAGGGTGCAACTATGGCTACACCTTC. The rearrangement links TRBV7-9 to TRBJ1-2; 9 bases map to TRBD1. Germline V lookup: CDR1 SEHNR, CDR2 FQNEAQ (reference sequence). The CDR3 loop spans 14 amino acids. J lost 2 bases, V lost 6 bases, and 4 bases had no gene match.